Here is one T cell receptor (beta chain) with its context. This specimen comes from a study of OX40 agonist ivuxolimab in advanced cancers. Whole-study context: Given to patients was ivuxolimab, an agonistic anti-OX40 (CD134) antibody.

Collection of blood occurred at baseline, at cycle 4 day 1, and at cycle 7 day 1. J was trimmed by 5 bases and V by 5 bases; bases with no gene match: 14. From germline, CDR1 is SEHNR and CDR2 FQNEAQ (reference sequence). This CDR3 region has 17 residues. Libraries were prepared by immunoSEQ multiplex PCR; TCRdb keeps only in-frame clonotypes and omits some of them. The repertoire holds about 62,000 clones, with 90% to 95% as singletons. The receptor was derived from an adult with an advanced solid tumor such as melanoma, head and neck, liver or kidney cancer. This sample comprised CD4+ or CD8+ T cells sorted from blood, obtained in a trial of the OX40 agonist ivuxolimab. J is TRBJ2-5 and V is TRBV7-9; 10 positions match TRBD1. Here the CDR3 reads CASSRSGQGTVWETQYF. CDR3 nucleotide sequence: TGTGCCAGCAGCCGTTCGGGACAGGGGACGGTTTGGGAGACCCAGTACTTC.